Listed below are T cell receptor beta chains from one sample, sequenced in a study of cytomegalovirus exposure and HLA in healthy donors. Assay: immunoSEQ multiplex PCR; the TCRdb copy retains only in-frame clones and omits some. In the table there are roughly 120,000 clones, about four fifths of which are singletons. Sequencing used PBMCs. These receptors were collected from an older woman in good health and CMV-seropositive. Each CDR3 is given with its conserved first and last residue. Each record gives: clone size, D gene, V gene, J gene, CDR3 DNA, CDR3 protein. D genes are given only for firm matches. Rows give clone size only sometimes, using once, few, many, or a class for an expanded clone.

clone size: -
D gene: -
V gene: TRBV7-8
J gene: TRBJ1-2
CDR3 DNA: TGTGCCAGCAGCTCCAAGAGGGTCTCGGGATATGGCTACACCTTC
CDR3 protein: CASSSKRVSGYGYTF

clone size: -
D gene: -
V gene: TRBV6-5
J gene: TRBJ2-3
CDR3 DNA: TGTGCCAGCAGCCTAGCCGGAGGCAAATCAGATACGCAGTATTTT
CDR3 protein: CASSLAGGKSDTQYF

clone size: once
D gene: -
V gene: TRBV11-2
J gene: TRBJ2-3
CDR3 DNA: TGTGCCAGCAGCTGGAGGGTGACAGATACGCAGTATTTT
CDR3 protein: CASSWRVTDTQYF

clone size: few
D gene: -
V gene: TRBV11-2
J gene: TRBJ2-7
CDR3 DNA: TGTGCCAGCAGCCCACGGCAGGGTTTTGTCTACGAGCAGTACTTC
CDR3 protein: CASSPRQGFVYEQYF

clone size: once
D gene: -
V gene: TRBV6-5
J gene: TRBJ1-6
CDR3 DNA: TGTGCCAGCAGTTCCCCCCAACTTTCCCCCCTCCACTTT
CDR3 protein: CASSSPQLSPLHF

clone size: -
D gene: -
V gene: TRBV4-3
J gene: TRBJ2-6
CDR3 DNA: TGCGCCAGCAGCCAAGATGAGCCCTCTGGGGCCAACGTCCTGACTTTC
CDR3 protein: CASSQDEPSGANVLTF

clone size: few
D gene: TRBD1
V gene: TRBV7-2
J gene: TRBJ1-6
CDR3 DNA: TGTGCCAGCAGCCCCCATAATACAGGGGCCTGGGTGGTAACCCTCCACTTT
CDR3 protein: CASSPHNTGAWVVTLHF

clone size: -
D gene: -
V gene: TRBV5-1
J gene: TRBJ1-1
CDR3 DNA: TGCGCCAGCAGCTCCCAGGGGAACACTGAAGCTTTCTTT
CDR3 protein: CASSSQGNTEAFF

clone size: -
D gene: -
V gene: TRBV5-1
J gene: TRBJ1-5
CDR3 DNA: TGCGCCAGCAGCTGGGGGGGGAACAATCAGCCCCAGCATTTT
CDR3 protein: CASSWGGNNQPQHF

clone size: -
D gene: TRBD1
V gene: TRBV28
J gene: TRBJ1-4
CDR3 DNA: TGTGCCAGCAGTAACAGGGGTTCGAGTAATGAAAAACTGTTTTTT
CDR3 protein: CASSNRGSSNEKLFF

clone size: -
D gene: -
V gene: TRBV29-1
J gene: TRBJ2-1
CDR3 DNA: TGCAGCGTTGATCCTTCTCAGGGTTCCTACAATGAGCAGTTCTTC
CDR3 protein: CSVDPSQGSYNEQFF

clone size: -
D gene: -
V gene: TRBV7-2
J gene: TRBJ1-1
CDR3 DNA: TGTGCCAGCAGCTTATTTATGTTCGGTACAGGGAGTGAAGCTTTCTTT
CDR3 protein: CASSLFMFGTGSEAFF

clone size: -
D gene: -
V gene: TRBV7-2
J gene: TRBJ2-2
CDR3 DNA: TGTGCCAGCAGCCGTGGAGGGAGTAATACCGGGGAGCTGTTTTTT
CDR3 protein: CASSRGGSNTGELFF

clone size: -
D gene: TRBD1
V gene: TRBV7-9
J gene: TRBJ2-1
CDR3 DNA: TGTGCCAGCAGAGTACAGGGGGCCTACAATGAGCAGTTCTTC
CDR3 protein: CASRVQGAYNEQFF

clone size: -
D gene: -
V gene: TRBV18
J gene: TRBJ2-7
CDR3 DNA: TGTGCCAGCTCACCAAATCAGGGGCCCGAGCAGTACTTC
CDR3 protein: CASSPNQGPEQYF

clone size: -
D gene: -
V gene: TRBV9
J gene: TRBJ2-5
CDR3 DNA: TGTGCCAGCAGCGGGGGGGACCAAGAGACCCAGTACTTC
CDR3 protein: CASSGGDQETQYF

clone size: few
D gene: -
V gene: TRBV15
J gene: TRBJ1-1
CDR3 DNA: TGTGCCACCAGCAGAGATTCCAGGGTTAGCCCCGTGGCTGAAGCTTTCTTT
CDR3 protein: CATSRDSRVSPVAEAFF

clone size: -
D gene: TRBD2
V gene: TRBV5-5
J gene: TRBJ2-5
CDR3 DNA: TGTGCCAGCAGCCCCGGACTAGCGGGAGCGGTTGAGACCCAGTACTTC
CDR3 protein: CASSPGLAGAVETQYF

clone size: few
D gene: TRBD1
V gene: TRBV4-2
J gene: TRBJ2-7
CDR3 DNA: TGTGCCAGCAGCCAAGAACAGGCAGGGGGAACGTCCGAGCAGTACTTC
CDR3 protein: CASSQEQAGGTSEQYF

clone size: once
D gene: -
V gene: TRBV11-2
J gene: TRBJ1-1
CDR3 DNA: TGTGCCAGCAGCTTGGGACAACTGTATATGAACACTGAAGCTTTCTTT
CDR3 protein: CASSLGQLYMNTEAFF

clone size: -
D gene: -
V gene: TRBV9
J gene: TRBJ2-1
CDR3 DNA: TGTGCCAGCAGCCCTCTAACATCGCAGGGAAAATACAATGAGCAGTTCTTC
CDR3 protein: CASSPLTSQGKYNEQFF

clone size: -
D gene: TRBD1
V gene: TRBV6-1
J gene: TRBJ1-6
CDR3 DNA: TGTGCCAGCAGTGAATTGGACAGGGGTAGTTCACCCCTCCACTTT
CDR3 protein: CASSELDRGSSPLHF

clone size: -
D gene: TRBD1
V gene: TRBV6-1
J gene: TRBJ1-4
CDR3 DNA: TGTGCCAGCAGTGTCCCATGGACAGGTAGAGCAACTAATGAAAAACTGTTTTTT
CDR3 protein: CASSVPWTGRATNEKLFF

clone size: -
D gene: TRBD2
V gene: TRBV27
J gene: TRBJ2-7
CDR3 DNA: TGTGCCAGCAGTAGGTCGGGACTAGCGGGAGGCTCCTACGAGCAGTACTTC
CDR3 protein: CASSRSGLAGGSYEQYF

clone size: -
D gene: TRBD1
V gene: TRBV19
J gene: TRBJ1-1
CDR3 DNA: TGTGCCACCCGAAGGACAGGGGGCACTGAAGCTTTCTTT
CDR3 protein: CATRRTGGTEAFF

clone size: -
D gene: TRBD1
V gene: TRBV19
J gene: TRBJ1-2
CDR3 DNA: TGTGCCTCTAGCCCCCTAAAACTAATACAGGGGGCGGAATACCCGGGGAACTATGGCTACACCTTC
CDR3 protein: CASSPLKLIQGAEYPGNYGYTF

clone size: once
D gene: -
V gene: TRBV11-2
J gene: TRBJ2-7
CDR3 DNA: TGTGCCAGCAGCCCAGGGCGATACGAGCAGTACTTC
CDR3 protein: CASSPGRYEQYF

clone size: once
D gene: TRBD1
V gene: TRBV27
J gene: TRBJ1-1
CDR3 DNA: TGTGCCAGCAGAAAAAGGGCAGGGGGCGAGGCTGAAGCTTTCTTT
CDR3 protein: CASRKRAGGEAEAFF

clone size: -
D gene: TRBD1
V gene: TRBV30
J gene: TRBJ2-2
CDR3 DNA: TGTGCCTGGACCACCGGGACAGGGGCGAACACCGGGGAGCTGTTTTTT
CDR3 protein: CAWTTGTGANTGELFF

clone size: few
D gene: -
V gene: TRBV2
J gene: TRBJ2-1
CDR3 DNA: TGTGCCAGCAGTACCCAGGCGGGGACGATGCAGTTCTTC
CDR3 protein: CASSTQAGTMQFF

clone size: -
D gene: TRBD2
V gene: TRBV6-5
J gene: TRBJ2-1
CDR3 DNA: TGTGCCAGCAGACACAGCGGGAGGAACAATGAGCAGTTCTTC
CDR3 protein: CASRHSGRNNEQFF

clone size: -
D gene: -
V gene: TRBV7-8
J gene: TRBJ1-2
CDR3 DNA: TGTGCCACTTCACGCGGCCCCCTCGCCGATGGCTACACCTTC
CDR3 protein: CATSRGPLADGYTF

clone size: -
D gene: -
V gene: TRBV29-1
J gene: TRBJ1-5
CDR3 DNA: TGCAGCGTTGTCGAGCAGGAAGGACAGCCCCAGCATTTT
CDR3 protein: CSVVEQEGQPQHF

clone size: -
D gene: -
V gene: TRBV5-4
J gene: TRBJ2-5
CDR3 DNA: TGTGCCAGCAGCTTCCCGAGCGCCCCGGGGTCCCAGTACTTC
CDR3 protein: CASSFPSAPGSQYF

clone size: -
D gene: TRBD2
V gene: TRBV19
J gene: TRBJ2-7
CDR3 DNA: TGTGCCAGTAGTACCGTAGCGGGAAGGCATTACGAGCAGTACTTC
CDR3 protein: CASSTVAGRHYEQYF

clone size: -
D gene: -
V gene: TRBV5-6
J gene: TRBJ2-5
CDR3 DNA: TGTGCCAGCAGCGCCATCGGGACTGTACAAGAGACCCAGTACTTC
CDR3 protein: CASSAIGTVQETQYF

clone size: once
D gene: TRBD2
V gene: TRBV4-1
J gene: TRBJ2-2
CDR3 DNA: TGCGCCAGCAGCCAAGCCAGGACTAGCGTTGGCGGGGAGCTGTTTTTT
CDR3 protein: CASSQARTSVGGELFF

clone size: -
D gene: TRBD2
V gene: TRBV30
J gene: TRBJ2-3
CDR3 DNA: TGTGCCTGGAGTACTGCGGGGGGGGATACGCAGTATTTT
CDR3 protein: CAWSTAGGDTQYF

clone size: -
D gene: -
V gene: TRBV7-9
J gene: TRBJ1-1
CDR3 DNA: TGTGCCAGCAGCCGCGCACAGGGAGGGGGGACTGAAGCTTTCTTT
CDR3 protein: CASSRAQGGGTEAFF

clone size: -
D gene: -
V gene: TRBV5-1
J gene: TRBJ2-5
CDR3 DNA: TGCGCCAGCAGTTCATGGGCGGGAAGAGAGACCCAGTACTTC
CDR3 protein: CASSSWAGRETQYF

clone size: -
D gene: -
V gene: TRBV9
J gene: TRBJ2-3
CDR3 DNA: TGTGCCAGCAGCGGAACGACTAGAGAAAAGGTTCCGCAGTATTTT
CDR3 protein: CASSGTTREKVPQYF

clone size: few
D gene: TRBD2
V gene: TRBV7-2
J gene: TRBJ2-6
CDR3 DNA: TGTGCCAGCAGGGAAGGACTAGCGGGAGGGCCTGGGGCCAACGTCCTGACTTTC
CDR3 protein: CASREGLAGGPGANVLTF

clone size: -
D gene: -
V gene: TRBV11-2
J gene: TRBJ1-1
CDR3 DNA: TGTGCCAGCAGCTTTAGCGAGAACACTGAAGCTTTCTTT
CDR3 protein: CASSFSENTEAFF

clone size: few
D gene: -
V gene: TRBV5-6
J gene: TRBJ1-1
CDR3 DNA: TGTGCCAGCAGCTTGCTGAGGGAGGTGAACACTGAAGCTTTCTTT
CDR3 protein: CASSLLREVNTEAFF